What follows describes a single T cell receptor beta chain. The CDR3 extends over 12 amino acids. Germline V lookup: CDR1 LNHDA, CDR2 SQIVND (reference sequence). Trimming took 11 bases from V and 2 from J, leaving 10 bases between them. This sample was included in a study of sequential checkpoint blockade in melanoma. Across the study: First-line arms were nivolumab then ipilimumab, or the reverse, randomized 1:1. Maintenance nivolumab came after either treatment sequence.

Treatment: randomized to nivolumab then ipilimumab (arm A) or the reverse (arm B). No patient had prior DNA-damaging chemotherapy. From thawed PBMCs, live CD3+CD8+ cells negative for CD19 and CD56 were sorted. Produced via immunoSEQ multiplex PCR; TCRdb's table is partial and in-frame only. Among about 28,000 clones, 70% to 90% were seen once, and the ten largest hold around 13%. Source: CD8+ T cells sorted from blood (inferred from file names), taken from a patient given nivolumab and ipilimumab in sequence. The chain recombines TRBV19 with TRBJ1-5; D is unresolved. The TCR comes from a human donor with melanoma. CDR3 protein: CASRVGNQPQHF. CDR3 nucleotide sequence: TGTGCCTCTAGAGTTGGCAATCAGCCCCAGCATTTT.